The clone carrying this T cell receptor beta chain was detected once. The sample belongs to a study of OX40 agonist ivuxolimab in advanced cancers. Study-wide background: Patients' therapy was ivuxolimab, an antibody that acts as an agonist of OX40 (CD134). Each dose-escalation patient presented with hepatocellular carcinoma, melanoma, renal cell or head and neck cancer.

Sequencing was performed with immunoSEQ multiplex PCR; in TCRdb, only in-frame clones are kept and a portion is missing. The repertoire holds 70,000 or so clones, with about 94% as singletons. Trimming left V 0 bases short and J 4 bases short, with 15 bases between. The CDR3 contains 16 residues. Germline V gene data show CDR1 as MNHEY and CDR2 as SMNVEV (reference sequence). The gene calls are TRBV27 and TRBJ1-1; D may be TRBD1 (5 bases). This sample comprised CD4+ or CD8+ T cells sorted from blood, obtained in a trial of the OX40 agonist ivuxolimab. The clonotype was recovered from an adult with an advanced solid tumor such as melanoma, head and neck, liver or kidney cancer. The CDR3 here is CASSLSVTDWGTEAFF. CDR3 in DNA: TGTGCCAGCAGTTTATCGGTGACAGACTGGGGCACTGAAGCTTTCTTT.